This entry features one T cell receptor (beta chain) sequence. These data are taken from a study of blood T cell repertoires in COVID-19. Donors were grouped by their self-reported clinical history. Symptom resolution, clearance, or two negative PCRs marked the recovered donors of Cohort 3. Methods used by the authors: How many nucleated cells were present was estimated from reference gene primer amplification. Method: immunoSEQ multiplex PCR; TCRdb's copy keeps in-frame clones and lacks some. V, J and clone size derive from that table, while D and trimming were established from the DNA sequence. The sample records hundreds of thousands of clones, roughly 89% being singletons. The specimen was PBMCs or T cells enriched from blood (not recorded which). This receptor was obtained from a woman in her 30s who had recovered from COVID-19.

The CDR3 region is CASSHRSDRGFGYTF. The CDR3 nucleotides are TGTGCCAGCAGTCACCGCTCGGACAGGGGGTTTGGCTACACCTTC. The chain carries TRBV6-2 or TRBV6-3 and TRBJ1-2; 10 nucleotides line up with TRBD1. CDR1 and CDR2 (germline): MNHEY, SVGEGT. The CDR3 contains 15 residues. V was pared by 5 bases and J by 7 bases, with 10 bases of the junction left unmatched.